This TCR beta chain derives from a study of OX40 agonist ivuxolimab in advanced cancers. Study outcomes and limitations: The specificity for antigen of the expanded peripheral T cells was not determined.

This clone was seen only once. Its antigen is undetermined. Sequencing was performed with immunoSEQ multiplex PCR; in TCRdb, only in-frame clones are kept and a portion is missing. Among about 26,000 clones listed, more than 70% were seen once. The V and J ends lost 2 bases and 2 bases respectively, with 12 bases between them. The CDR3 is made up of 14 amino acids. Looked up from germline, CDR1 is GTSNPN and CDR2 is SVGIG (reference sequence). This TCR was sampled from an adult with an advanced solid tumor such as melanoma, head and neck, liver or kidney cancer. This chain links TRBV30 with TRBJ1-2, with a tentative D call TRBD1 (5 bases). The sample was CD4+ or CD8+ T cells sorted from blood, taken in a trial of the OX40 agonist ivuxolimab. CDR3 sequence (DNA): TGTGCCTGGAGTTTGGACATTCAGAACTATGGCTACACCTTC. Translated: CAWSLDIQNYGYTF. The whole variable domain, filled in from reference TRBV30 and TRBJ1-2, reads SQTIHQWPATLVQPVGSPLSLECTVEGTSNPNLYWYRQAAGRGLQLLFYSVGIGQISSEVPQNLSASRPQDRQFILSSKKLLLSDSGFYLCAWSLDIQNYGYTFGSGTRLTVV.